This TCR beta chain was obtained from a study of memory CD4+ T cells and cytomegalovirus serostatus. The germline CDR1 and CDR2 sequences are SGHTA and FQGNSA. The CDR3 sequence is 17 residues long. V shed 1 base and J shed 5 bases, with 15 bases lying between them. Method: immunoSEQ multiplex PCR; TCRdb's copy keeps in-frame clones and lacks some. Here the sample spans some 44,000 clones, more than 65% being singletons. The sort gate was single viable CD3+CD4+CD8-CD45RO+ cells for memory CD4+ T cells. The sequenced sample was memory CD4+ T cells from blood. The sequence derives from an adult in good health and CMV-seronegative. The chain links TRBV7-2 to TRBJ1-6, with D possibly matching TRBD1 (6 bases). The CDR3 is CASSLGWSAGDNSPLHF. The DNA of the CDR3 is TGTGCCAGCAGCTTAGGATGGTCGGCAGGGGATAATTCACCCCTCCACTTT.